Listed here is a single T cell receptor (beta chain). The data derive from a study of blood T cell repertoires in COVID-19. Here immunoSEQ multiplex PCR was the method, and the copy in TCRdb shows in-frame clones only, minus some. The sample lists about 280,000 clones; about 80% were seen once. The source of this sequence is a woman in her forties or fifties who had recovered from COVID-19. The specimen sequenced was peripheral blood.

Written as DNA, the CDR3 is TGTGCCAGCCGAAGGGGGCAGGGGGCGCGTGGCTACACCTTC. Encoded protein: CASRRGQGARGYTF. V usage is TRBV28 and J usage is TRBJ1-2; 8 nucleotides agree with TRBD1. V was pared by 8 bases and J by 7 bases, with 12 bases of the junction left unmatched. This CDR3 is built from 14 residues. Germline CDR1 and CDR2: MDHEN and SYDVKM.